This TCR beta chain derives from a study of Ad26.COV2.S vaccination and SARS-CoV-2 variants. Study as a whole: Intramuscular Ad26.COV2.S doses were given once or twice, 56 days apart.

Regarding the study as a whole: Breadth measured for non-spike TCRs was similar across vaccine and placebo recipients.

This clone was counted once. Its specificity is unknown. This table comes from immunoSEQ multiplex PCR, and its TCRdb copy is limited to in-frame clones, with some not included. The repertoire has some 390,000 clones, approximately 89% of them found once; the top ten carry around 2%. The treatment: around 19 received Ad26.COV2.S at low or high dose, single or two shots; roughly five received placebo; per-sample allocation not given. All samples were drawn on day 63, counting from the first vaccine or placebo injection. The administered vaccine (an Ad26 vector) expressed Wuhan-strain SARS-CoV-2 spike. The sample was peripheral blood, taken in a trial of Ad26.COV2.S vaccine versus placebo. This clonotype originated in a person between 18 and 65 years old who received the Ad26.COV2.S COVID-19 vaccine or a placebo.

CDR3 in DNA: TGTGCCAGCAGCTTGAGGTTAGCGGGAGTAACAGATACGCAGTATTTT. The encoded protein is CASSLRLAGVTDTQYF. V gene TRBV5-6 combines with J gene TRBJ2-3, with 9 bases that match TRBD2. The CDR3 is 16 residues long. V shed 1 base, J shed 3 bases, and the junction held 6 bases outside the gene matches. Germline CDR1 SGHDT, CDR2 YYEEEE.